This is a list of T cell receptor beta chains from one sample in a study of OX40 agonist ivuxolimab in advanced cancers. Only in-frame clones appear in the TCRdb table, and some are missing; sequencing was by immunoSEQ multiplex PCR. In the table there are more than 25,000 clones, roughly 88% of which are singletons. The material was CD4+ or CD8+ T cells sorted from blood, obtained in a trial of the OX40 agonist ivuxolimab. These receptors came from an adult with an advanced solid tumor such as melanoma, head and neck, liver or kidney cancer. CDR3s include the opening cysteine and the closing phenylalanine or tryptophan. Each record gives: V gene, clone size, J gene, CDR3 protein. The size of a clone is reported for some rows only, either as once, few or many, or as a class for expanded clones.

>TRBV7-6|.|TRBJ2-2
CASSLEVGAGELFF
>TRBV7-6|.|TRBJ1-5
CASSPQTGPYSNQPQHF
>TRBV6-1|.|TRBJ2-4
CASSEARGIFAKNIQYF
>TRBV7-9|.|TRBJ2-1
CASTLGLAGLVSYNEQFF
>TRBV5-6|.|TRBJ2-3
CASSLGGTDTQYF
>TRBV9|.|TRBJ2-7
CASSLSPVRPYEQYF
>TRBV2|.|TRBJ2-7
CASRGYLPSNSYEQYF
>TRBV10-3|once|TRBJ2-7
CAISDPGGYEQYF
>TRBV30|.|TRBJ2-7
CAWSVDRGYEQYF
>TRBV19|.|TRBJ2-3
CASSTSGRFADTQYF
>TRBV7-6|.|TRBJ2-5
CASSQRTDAVAQYF
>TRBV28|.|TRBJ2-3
CASSLLGLAVTDTQYF
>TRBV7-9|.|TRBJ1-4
CASSWVGAGEKLFF
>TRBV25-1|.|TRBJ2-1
CASSAHHLAGVRNEQFF
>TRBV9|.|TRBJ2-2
CASSVLLTGELFF
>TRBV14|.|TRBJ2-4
CASSQDRLAGEENIQYF
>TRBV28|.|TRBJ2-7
CASSSTPLAGNSYEQYF
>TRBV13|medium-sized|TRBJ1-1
CASSISVNTEAFF
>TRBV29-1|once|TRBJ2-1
CSVPPGGGAFNEQFF
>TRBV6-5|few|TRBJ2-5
CASSYNLHKETQYF
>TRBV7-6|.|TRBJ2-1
CASSPGSGTAQFF
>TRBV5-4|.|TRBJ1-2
CASSFGGYYGYTF
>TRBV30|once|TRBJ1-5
CAWSRGGAGQPQHF
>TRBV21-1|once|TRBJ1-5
CASSKNQPQHF
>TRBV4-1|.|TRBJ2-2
CASSHEARGAGELFF
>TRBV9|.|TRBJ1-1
CASSVGGAGTEAFF
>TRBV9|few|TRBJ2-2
CASSDRVNTGELFF
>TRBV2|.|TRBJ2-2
CATVASLVGTALNTGELFF
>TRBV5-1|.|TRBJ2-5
CASSLAPSGRGYQETQYF
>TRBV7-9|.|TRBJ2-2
CASTGQGVGTGELFF
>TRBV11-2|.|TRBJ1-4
CASSSGSTNEKLFF
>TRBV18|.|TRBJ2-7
CASPDRDPGEQYF
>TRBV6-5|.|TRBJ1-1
CASSYGGAREAFF
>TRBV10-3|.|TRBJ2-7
CAISEGQRSSYEQYF
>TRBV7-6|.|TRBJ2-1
CASSPPDNEQFF
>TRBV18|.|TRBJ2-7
CASSPPGGYSYEQYF
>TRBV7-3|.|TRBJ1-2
CASSLSAADGYTF
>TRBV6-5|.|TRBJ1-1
CASSLTGTGNTEAFF
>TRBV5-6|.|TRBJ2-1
CASSPRPWNEQFF
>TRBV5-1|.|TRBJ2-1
CVSSSAGGYNEQFF
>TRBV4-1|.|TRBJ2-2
CASSQFRSDGGELFF
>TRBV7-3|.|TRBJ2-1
CASSHVPGSYNEQFF
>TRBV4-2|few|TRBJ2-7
CASSRGYEQYF
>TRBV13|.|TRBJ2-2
CASSYTGELFF
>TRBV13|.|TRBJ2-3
CASSLGISGGGADTQYF